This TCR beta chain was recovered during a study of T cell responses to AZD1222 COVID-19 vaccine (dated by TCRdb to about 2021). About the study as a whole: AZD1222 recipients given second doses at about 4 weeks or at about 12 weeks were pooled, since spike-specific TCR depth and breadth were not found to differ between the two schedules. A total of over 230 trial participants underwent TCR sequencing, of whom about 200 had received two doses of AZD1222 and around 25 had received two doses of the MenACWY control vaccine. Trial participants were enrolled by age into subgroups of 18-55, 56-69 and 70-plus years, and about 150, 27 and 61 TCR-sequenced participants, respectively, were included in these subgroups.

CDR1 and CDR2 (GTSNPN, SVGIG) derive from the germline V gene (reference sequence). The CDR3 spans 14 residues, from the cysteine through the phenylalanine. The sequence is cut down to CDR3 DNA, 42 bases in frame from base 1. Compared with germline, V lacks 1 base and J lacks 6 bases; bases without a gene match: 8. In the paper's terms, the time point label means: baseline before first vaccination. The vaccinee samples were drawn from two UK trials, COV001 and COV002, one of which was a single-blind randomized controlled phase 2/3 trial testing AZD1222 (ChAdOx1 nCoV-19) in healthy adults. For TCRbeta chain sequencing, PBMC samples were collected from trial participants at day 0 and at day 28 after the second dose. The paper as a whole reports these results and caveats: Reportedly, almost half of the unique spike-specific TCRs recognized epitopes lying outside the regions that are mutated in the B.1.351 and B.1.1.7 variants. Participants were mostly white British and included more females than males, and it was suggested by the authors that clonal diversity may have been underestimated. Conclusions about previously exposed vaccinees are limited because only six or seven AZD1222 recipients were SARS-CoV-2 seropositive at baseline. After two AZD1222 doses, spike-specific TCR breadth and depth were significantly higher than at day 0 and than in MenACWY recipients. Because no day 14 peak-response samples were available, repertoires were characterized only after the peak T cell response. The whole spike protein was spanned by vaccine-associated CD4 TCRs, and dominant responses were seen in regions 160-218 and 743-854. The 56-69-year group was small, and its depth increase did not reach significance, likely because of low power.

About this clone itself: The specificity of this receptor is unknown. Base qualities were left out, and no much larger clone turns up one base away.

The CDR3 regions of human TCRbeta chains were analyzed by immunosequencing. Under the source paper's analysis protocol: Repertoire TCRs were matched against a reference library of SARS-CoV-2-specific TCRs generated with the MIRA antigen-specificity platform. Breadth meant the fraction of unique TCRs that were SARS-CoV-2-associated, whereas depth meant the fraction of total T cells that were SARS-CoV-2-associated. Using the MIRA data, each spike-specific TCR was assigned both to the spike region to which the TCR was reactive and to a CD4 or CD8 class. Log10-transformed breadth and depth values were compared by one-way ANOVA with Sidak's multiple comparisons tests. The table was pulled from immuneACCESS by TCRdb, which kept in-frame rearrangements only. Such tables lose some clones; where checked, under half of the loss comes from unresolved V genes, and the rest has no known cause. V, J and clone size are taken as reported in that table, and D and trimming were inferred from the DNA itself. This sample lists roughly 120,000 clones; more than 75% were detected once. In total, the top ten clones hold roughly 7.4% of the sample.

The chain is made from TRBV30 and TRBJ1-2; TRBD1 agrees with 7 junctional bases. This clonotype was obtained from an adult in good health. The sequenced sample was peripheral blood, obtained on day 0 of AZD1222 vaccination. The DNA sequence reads TGTGCCTGGAGTGACGGGGACAGTCACGATGGCTACACCTTC. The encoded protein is CAWSDGDSHDGYTF.